A single sample gave rise to the 29 T cell receptor beta chains below, sequenced in a study of cytomegalovirus exposure and HLA in healthy donors. PCR amplification relied on 60 Vbeta primers (plus 13 Jbeta primers). The repertoire was sequenced with immunoSEQ multiplex PCR; TCRdb's copy has only in-frame clones and lacks some. The repertoire consists of around 150,000 clones, with around 85% occurring once and the leading ten covering roughly 4.2%. The sequenced sample was PBMCs. The origin of the receptors is a middle-aged man in good health and CMV-seronegative.

This clone showed up just a few times. The chain couples TRBV23-1 to TRBJ1-5; 10 nucleotides align to TRBD1. TRBV23-1 is recorded as an ORF, its role being uncertain. With V trimmed by 10 bases and J by 3 bases, 6 bases remained unmatched. CDR3 length: 14 amino acids. The CDR3 DNA is TGCGCCACCAGGGACAGGGGTTCCAATCAGCCCCAGCATTTT. Translating it yields CATRDRGSNQPQHF.

With respect to this clone: Other nucleotide sequences from this sample produce the same CDR3. V gene TRBV10-3 combines with J gene TRBJ2-7, with D tentatively TRBD1 (7 bases). The CDR3 extends over 15 amino acids. In germline, CDR1 is ENHRY, CDR2 SYGVKD. V was trimmed by 0 bases and J by 6 bases, leaving 15 bases between them. This CDR3 is CAISESRTGGAEQYF. Written as DNA, the CDR3 is TGTGCCATCAGTGAGTCGAGGACAGGAGGGGCCGAGCAGTACTTC.

The chain couples TRBV6-6 to TRBJ1-6, with D possibly TRBD1 on 5 matching bases. CDR3 length: 16 residues. Per the germline V gene, CDR1 is MNHNY and CDR2 is SVGAGI (reference sequence). V lost 5 bases and J lost 7, with 18 bases in between. The CDR3 DNA sequence: TGTGCCAGCAGTCCCGTTAGACGTAGGGGCAATTCACCCCTCCACTTT. It translates to CASSPVRRRGNSPLHF.

The chain recombines TRBV5-6 with TRBJ2-7; a possible D gene is TRBD2 (6 bases). This CDR3 contains 15 residues. CDR1 and CDR2 from the germline V gene are SGHDT and YYEEEE. V shed 3 bases and J shed 6 bases, with 19 bases lying between them. CDR3 protein: CASSSRDLGWREQYF. The CDR3 DNA follows: TGTGCCAGCAGCTCGCGGGACCTAGGATGGCGCGAGCAGTACTTC.

The chain couples TRBV4-1 to TRBJ1-3, with D possibly TRBD1 on 6 matching bases. The CDR3 loop spans 16 amino acids. The germline gives CDR1 MGHRA, CDR2 YSYEKL. Trimming cost V 4 bases and J 3 bases, with 16 bases left between them. CDR3 coding DNA: TGCGCCAGCAGCCCTCTTGCGGGGGGCAGTGGAAACACCATATATTTT. It encodes CASSPLAGGSGNTIYF.

This chain connects TRBV12-5 to TRBJ2-1; D is unclear. The CDR3 is 13 amino acids. Per the germline V gene, CDR1 is LGHNT and CDR2 is FRNRAP. V lost 1 base, J lost 14 bases, and 15 bases lay in between. For the CDR3, the DNA is TGTGCTAGTGGTTTGGGAGATCGTAATGGAGAGTTCTTC. Encoded protein: CASGLGDRNGEFF.

The chain couples TRBV6-1 to TRBJ1-5; perhaps TRBD1 as D (6 bases). The V and J ends lost 9 bases and 3 bases respectively, with 9 bases between them. Germline CDR1 is MNHNS and CDR2 is SASEGT. The CDR3 runs to 12 residues. The CDR3 DNA reads TGTGCCAGTGACAGGTCCAATCAGCCCCAGCATTTT. Translating it yields CASDRSNQPQHF.

The gene calls are TRBV6-4 and TRBJ2-7; D possibly corresponds to TRBD1 (6 bases). The CDR3 is 16 residues long. Between the trimmed V and J ends, which lost 0 bases and 2 bases, there was a span of 14 bases. Germline V gene data show CDR1 as MRHNA and CDR2 as SNTAGT. The DNA for the CDR3 is TGTGCCAGCAGTGACTCGGGGGCCGTCCTTACCTACGAGCAGTACTTC. Its translation is CASSDSGAVLTYEQYF.

The chain links TRBV5-1 to TRBJ1-1; D is unresolved. The germline CDR1 and CDR2 sequences are SGHRS and YFSETQ. This CDR3 region has 14 residues. Between the trimmed V and J ends, which lost 4 bases and 6 bases, there was a span of 16 bases. Written as DNA, the CDR3 is TGCGCCAGCAGCACGGCGACGGGAGCGCCTGAAGCTTTCTTT. Its protein is CASSTATGAPEAFF.

The chain uses TRBV6-5 and TRBJ1-2, with D unclear. Germline-derived CDR1 and CDR2 are MNHEY and SVGAGI. V was trimmed by 2 bases and J by 4 bases, leaving 11 bases between them. There are 14 residues in the CDR3. The CDR3 DNA reads as TGTGCCAGCAGTTACGGAGGGAATCTCTATGGCTACACCTTC. Protein: CASSYGGNLYGYTF.

Regarding this clone: One end of the junction does not line up with germline, which may come from a read error. The genes are TRBV4-1 and TRBJ2-3; 11 positions agree with TRBD1. This CDR3 has 15 residues. CDR1 and CDR2 (germline): MGHRA, YSYEKL. CDR3 in amino acids: CASQPGQGDTDTQYF. In DNA, the CDR3 is TGTGCCAGCCAACCGGGACAGGGGGACACAGATACGCAGTATTTT.

V gene TRBV11-2 combines with J gene TRBJ2-7; 9 bases agree with TRBD2. V lost 1 base, J lost 3 bases, and 4 bases stayed unmatched. This CDR3 contains 15 residues. CDR1 and CDR2 (germline): SGHAT, FQNNGV. The CDR3 DNA is TGTGCCAGCAGCTTAGGGTTTAGCGGGGGCTACGAGCAGTACTTC. Encoded protein: CASSLGFSGGYEQYF.

V is TRBV19 and J is TRBJ1-6, with unresolved D. V dropped 8 bases and J dropped 0 bases, with 8 bases sitting between them. Germline CDR1 and CDR2: LNHDA and SQIVND (reference sequence). This CDR3 spans 14 amino acids. CDR3 DNA sequence: TGTGCCAGTCACTGGAGCTCCTATAATTCACCCCTCCACTTT. Encoded protein: CASHWSSYNSPLHF. Filled out from reference TRBV19 and TRBJ1-6, the complete variable domain reads DGGITQSPKYLFRKEGQNVTLSCEQNLNHDAMYWYRQDPGQGLRLIYYSQIVNDFQKGDIAEGYSVSREKKESFPLTVTSAQKNPTAFYLCASHWSSYNSPLHFGNGTRLTVT.

The chain joins TRBV13 to TRBJ1-2; 9 bases align to TRBD1. Unmatched junction bases numbered 3, after V lost 2 bases and J lost 2 bases. The CDR3 is 15 amino acids. Germline assignment: CDR1 PRHDT and CDR2 FYEKMQ (reference sequence). CDR3 residues: CASSLPGQGNYGYTF. CDR3 sequence (DNA): TGTGCCAGCAGCTTACCGGGACAGGGCAACTATGGCTACACCTTC.

This chain joins TRBV5-1 and TRBJ1-1; D unclear. The germline V and J ends were trimmed by 4 bases and 4 bases, with 17 bases remaining between them. From germline, CDR1 is SGHRS and CDR2 YFSETQ. The CDR3 spans 15 residues. The CDR3 DNA reads TGCGCCAGCAGCCTCCACGGCGGGCCAGTCACTGAAGCTTTCTTT. Translating gives CASSLHGGPVTEAFF.

The rearrangement uses TRBV27 and TRBJ1-1, with 9 nucleotides matching TRBD1. After removal of 5 bases from V and 10 bases from J, the junction contained 11 bases not matched to a gene. Germline V gene lookup returns CDR1 MNHEY and CDR2 SMNVEV (reference sequence). There are 14 residues in the CDR3. The CDR3 DNA follows: TGTGCCAGCAGTCGGACAGGGGCCCATTTAGGAGCTTTCTTT. Protein product: CASSRTGAHLGAFF.

This clone turned up a few times. J is TRBJ2-5 and V is TRBV4-1; TRBD2 might be the D (5 bases). V lost 3 bases, J lost 5 bases, and 16 bases lay in between. CDR1 and CDR2 from the germline V gene are MGHRA and YSYEKL. This CDR3 spans 15 amino acids. CDR3 sequence (DNA): TGCGCCAGCAGCCATTATCCCGGGATTCCCGAGACCCAGTACTTC. Encoded protein: CASSHYPGIPETQYF.

This clone has a single count. The chain carries TRBV7-9 and TRBJ2-7; a possible D gene is TRBD1 (6 bases). This CDR3 is 12 amino acids long. Germline-derived CDR1 and CDR2 are SEHNR and FQNEAQ (reference sequence). V was trimmed by 5 bases and J by 2 bases, leaving 7 bases between them. The CDR3 spells CASSRDTYEQYF. CDR3 DNA: TGTGCCAGCAGCCGGGACACCTACGAGCAGTACTTC.

V usage is TRBV15 and J usage is TRBJ2-1; 13 nucleotides line up with TRBD2. This CDR3 comprises 15 residues. CDR1 and CDR2 (germline): LNHNV, YYDKDF (reference sequence). Trimming cost V 5 bases and J 8 bases; bases outside gene matches: 6. The CDR3 bases are TGTGCCACCAGCGCGACTAGCGGGGGGCCGTATGAGCAGTTCTTC. This gives the protein CATSATSGGPYEQFF. Complete variable domain (other parts from reference TRBV15 and TRBJ2-1): DAMVIQNPRYQVTQFGKPVTLSCSQTLNHNVMYWYQQKSSQAPKLLFHYYDKDFNNEADTPDNFQSRRPNTSFCFLDIRSPGLGDTAMYLCATSATSGGPYEQFFGPGTRLTVL.

The chain is built from TRBV7-8 and TRBJ2-7; possible D gene TRBD2, 6 bases. The CDR3 spans 14 residues. Trimming pared 0 bases from V and 4 bases from J, leaving 10 bases between. Germline V lookup: CDR1 SGHVS, CDR2 FQNEAQ. CDR3 DNA sequence: TGTGCCAGCAGCTTAGCGGAGGGAAAGTACGAGCAGTACTTC. Protein product: CASSLAEGKYEQYF.

The genes are TRBV5-1 and TRBJ2-2, with 10 bases matching TRBD2. In germline, CDR1 is SGHRS, CDR2 YFSETQ. The CDR3 has 14 residues. V lost 7 bases to trimming and J lost 5 bases; unmatched junction nucleotides: 5. The CDR3 nucleotides read TGCGCCAGCGCCAGCGGGGGGGTTACCGGGGAGCTGTTTTTT. As protein: CASASGGVTGELFF.

V usage is TRBV2 and J usage is TRBJ1-2; 7 nucleotides agree with TRBD1. Per the germline V gene, CDR1 is SNHLY and CDR2 is FYNNEI. With 4 bases clipped from V and 3 bases from J, the junction kept 17 bases outside the gene matches. The CDR3 spans 18 residues. CDR3 DNA sequence: TGTGCCAGCAGTGTCTCCTACCGTGGTGTACAGGGGCACTATGGCTACACCTTC. Translation gives CASSVSYRGVQGHYGYTF.

This clone turned up a few times. The CDR3, as DNA: TGTGCCAGCAGAGTGACATCCTACACTGAAGCTTTCTTT. It codes for CASRVTSYTEAFF. The rearrangement joins TRBV6-5 to TRBJ1-1; D not certain. V lost 6 bases, J lost 3 bases, and 11 bases lay in between. The CDR3 has 13 amino acids. The germline V gene has CDR1 MNHEY and CDR2 SVGAGI.

The rearrangement links TRBV6-5 to TRBJ1-5; TRBD1 might be the D (5 bases). The V end lost 2 bases, the J end lost 7 bases, and 15 bases lay between the germline ends. CDR3 length: 15 residues. The germline gives CDR1 MNHEY, CDR2 SVGAGI. Written as DNA, the CDR3 is TGTGCCAGCAGTTACGCTCCGGGGGGACGGCAGCCCCAGCATTTT. This gives the protein CASSYAPGGRQPQHF.

The chain joins TRBV6-5 to TRBJ1-3, with TRBD1 identical over 9 bases. Germline V gives CDR1 MNHEY, CDR2 SVGAGI. Unmatched junction bases numbered 4, after V lost 5 bases and J lost 2 bases. The CDR3 totals 15 residues. The CDR3 loop is CASSHRTGAGNTIYF. The CDR3 DNA reads TGTGCCAGCAGTCACCGGACAGGGGCTGGAAACACCATATATTTT.

The chain combines TRBV29-1 with TRBJ2-5; D may be TRBD2 (7 bases). Per germline, CDR1 SQVTM and CDR2 ANQGSEA. This CDR3 has 13 amino acids. V was cut by 6 bases and J by 5 bases, with 16 bases left in between. CDR3 amino acids: CSVAEGGVETQYF. The CDR3 DNA follows: TGCAGCGTAGCAGAGGGGGGGGTGGAGACCCAGTACTTC.

This clone showed up just once. The gene calls are TRBV2 and TRBJ2-5, with a possible D match to TRBD1 (5 bases). The better agreement between TRBJ2-7 and the DNA end casts doubt on the J call. The CDR3 covers 12 residues. Germline CDR1 SNHLY, CDR2 FYNNEI. CDR3 amino acids: CASRADIYEQYF. CDR3 DNA: TGTGCCAGCAGGGCGGACATTTACGAGCAGTACTTC.

This sequence joins TRBV11-1 and TRBJ1-1, with 7 positions matching TRBD1. The CDR3 length is 19 residues. J gave up 2 bases and V 6 bases, and 21 bases lay outside the gene matches. Germline CDR1 is SGHAT and CDR2 is FQDESV (reference sequence). CDR3 DNA: TGTGCCAGCAGGTATATTGGGACAGACTTTCGTATGGGCAACACTGAAGCTTTCTTT. It translates to CASRYIGTDFRMGNTEAFF.

CDR3 region: CASSKGQVSNQPQHF. The DNA for the CDR3 is TGTGCCAGCTCAAAGGGACAGGTTAGCAATCAGCCCCAGCATTTT. This chain joins TRBV18 and TRBJ1-5, with 8 bases matching TRBD1. The CDR3 covers 15 residues. Germline loops: CDR1 KGHSH, CDR2 LQKENI. J lost 0 bases, V lost 5 bases, and 3 bases had no gene match.